This T cell receptor (beta chain) came from a study of cytomegalovirus exposure and HLA in healthy donors. Study-wide background: Genetic ancestry analysis placed over 75% of the 398 donors that were genotyped in the Caucasian-associated cluster.

Primers included in the PCR were 60 Vbeta and 13 Jbeta primers. Libraries were prepared by immunoSEQ multiplex PCR; TCRdb keeps only in-frame clonotypes and omits some of them. This sample yields about 140,000 clones, of which roughly 80% are seen a single time; just over 4.5% belongs to the top ten. Regarding this clone: Its cognate antigen is unknown.

Study-wide findings and caveats: Common viral pathogens seemed to be connected with several of the most significant clusters, according to a later analysis. For most TCR beta V segments, an earlier analysis put the productive rate at about 87% or about 30% of the time. Sequencing depth roughly uniform across donors was assumed in presence/absence analyses.

V was trimmed by 4 bases and J by 9 bases, leaving 13 bases between them. The CDR3 extends over 12 amino acids. Germline CDR1 is SNHLY and CDR2 is FYNNEI. The sample was PBMCs. The rearrangement uses TRBV2 and TRBJ2-7; D possibly corresponds to TRBD2 (6 bases). The receptor's source is a middle-aged man in good health and CMV-seronegative. The CDR3 DNA reads TGTGCCAGCAGTGTAGGAGGGAGGCGGCAGTACTTC. This encodes CASSVGGRRQYF.